The clone carrying this TCR beta chain was observed a few times. At one end the junction does not follow the germline gene, possibly because of a read error. Germline CDR1 is LNHDA and CDR2 is SQIVND (reference sequence). The CDR3 totals 15 residues. The record originates from a study of metastatic and nonmetastatic thyroid tumors. Among the patients, none had received any treatment before thyroid surgery. TCRdb redid the clone calls on the PCR reads using MiXCR. This sample has approximately 7,600 clones; around 38% occur once, and the top ten carry 40%. This receptor was taken from a female donor with papillary thyroid cancer or a benign thyroid nodule (not recorded which). Some clones in this sample may be carry-over from other donors' samples. V is TRBV19 and J is TRBJ1-5, with D unclear. Input material: tumor tissue. The CDR3 sequence is CVSSIGSPSNQPQHF. The DNA of the CDR3 is TGTGTCAGTAGTATAGGGAGTCCTAGCAATCAGCCCCAGCATTTT.